Following are 30 T cell receptor beta chains from one sample sequenced in a study of cytomegalovirus exposure and HLA in healthy donors. The PCR contained 60 Vbeta and 13 Jbeta primers. Profiled with immunoSEQ multiplex PCR; TCRdb holds only in-frame clones, not every one. In total, the table holds 60,000 to 100,000 clones. Sequenced sample: PBMCs. Source of these receptors: a man aged 25-45 years in good health and CMV-seronegative.

The V gene is TRBV4-1, the J gene TRBJ2-3, with 8 bases matching TRBD2. The CDR3 length is 17 residues. The V and J ends lost 6 bases and 0 bases, in that order; junction bases with no gene match: 11. CDR1 is MGHRA and CDR2 is YSYEKL in the germline V gene. The CDR3 sequence is CASSQRGASGSTDTQYF. The CDR3 DNA follows: TGCGCCAGCAGTCAGAGGGGGGCTAGCGGGAGCACAGATACGCAGTATTTT.

This chain joins TRBV30 and TRBJ1-4; TRBD1 is a possible D gene (6 bases). V shed 1 base and J shed 3 bases, with 9 bases lying between them. CDR1 GTSNPN and CDR2 SVGIG come from the germline V gene (reference sequence). The length of the CDR3 is 14 residues. The CDR3 nucleotides are TGTGCCTGGAGTGCTGGACAGTCTAATGAAAAACTGTTTTTT. Its translation is CAWSAGQSNEKLFF.

The rearrangement links TRBV4-1 to TRBJ1-4; D ambiguous. There are 11 residues in the CDR3. The ends were cut back, 4 bases at V and 10 bases at J, with 7 bases in the middle. Looked up from germline, CDR1 is MGHRA and CDR2 is YSYEKL. CDR3 nucleotides: TGCGCCAGCAGCCGGGCCGGAAAACTGTTTTTT. This translates into CASSRAGKLFF.

Regarding this clone: One junction end disagrees with the germline gene, perhaps due to a read error. V and J are TRBV11-2 and TRBJ2-7; TRBD2 is a possible D gene (5 bases). Germline V gene lookup returns CDR1 SGHAT and CDR2 FQNNGV. CDR3 size: 14 residues. This chain's CDR3 is CASSLARESYEQYF. The CDR3 nucleotides read TGTGCCAGCAGCTTAGCTCGGGAATCCTACGAGCAGTACTTT.

V is TRBV27 and J is TRBJ1-5; D perhaps matches TRBD1 (5 bases). Trimming stripped 0 bases from V and 2 bases from J, with 14 bases between. This CDR3 has 17 amino acids. The V gene's germline CDR1 is MNHEY and CDR2 SMNVEV (reference sequence). CDR3 protein: CASSLSGRAGGNQPQHF. The CDR3, as DNA: TGTGCCAGCAGTTTATCGGGCAGGGCGGGAGGCAATCAGCCCCAGCATTTT.

This sequence joins TRBV30 and TRBJ1-1; D is uncertain. The germline V and J ends were trimmed by 0 bases and 5 bases, with 22 bases remaining between them. Germline V gene data show CDR1 as GTSNPN and CDR2 as SVGIG (reference sequence). The CDR3 has 17 residues. The CDR3 is CAWSVAFTAASWTEAFF. CDR3 DNA sequence: TGTGCCTGGAGTGTAGCGTTTACGGCGGCTAGTTGGACTGAAGCTTTCTTT.

The rearrangement joins TRBV6-5 to TRBJ1-3; no definite D call. The CDR3 length is 14 residues. Germline V CDR1 and CDR2: MNHEY, SVGAGI. V was clipped by 4 bases and J by 4 bases, with 11 bases between them. CDR3 residues: CASSSLGFGNTIYF. In nucleotides, the CDR3 is TGTGCCAGCAGTTCCCTGGGCTTCGGAAACACCATATATTTT.

The J gene is TRBJ2-1, the V gene TRBV7-3; TRBD1 matches 9 bases. Germline CDR1 SGHTA, CDR2 FQGTGA. V was clipped by 4 bases and J by 10 bases; unmatched bases: 11. The CDR3 runs 15 residues. This CDR3 reads CASSSDPGQGFEQFF. The CDR3, as DNA: TGTGCCAGCAGCTCAGACCCGGGACAGGGATTCGAGCAGTTCTTC.

The chain recombines TRBV11-2 with TRBJ2-7; 9 positions agree with TRBD1. V dropped 1 base and J dropped 3; count of bases not matched to a gene: 10. The CDR3 has 17 amino acids. Germline CDR1 reads SGHAT; CDR2 reads FQNNGV. The CDR3 bases are TGTGCCAGCAGCTTAGCGCCTACCGGGACAGGGAACTACGAGCAGTACTTC. Its translation is CASSLAPTGTGNYEQYF.

V usage is TRBV15 and J usage is TRBJ2-5, with TRBD1 matching 10 bases. The CDR3 covers 13 residues. J gave up 7 bases and V 7 bases, and 6 bases lay outside the gene matches. Germline values: CDR1 LNHNV, CDR2 YYDKDF (reference sequence). CDR3 in amino acids: CATTPGTGVTQYF. The DNA for the CDR3 is TGTGCCACCACTCCCGGGACAGGGGTGACCCAGTACTTC.

CDR3 amino acids: CASSIEGAGANVLTF. The CDR3 DNA sequence: TGTGCCAGTAGTATAGAAGGGGCTGGGGCCAACGTCCTGACTTTC. The rearrangement links TRBV19 to TRBJ2-6, with D tentatively TRBD1 (5 bases). V dropped 0 bases and J dropped 2 bases, with 5 bases sitting between them. The CDR3 is 15 residues long. CDR1 LNHDA and CDR2 SQIVND come from the germline V gene (reference sequence).

In nucleotides, the CDR3 is TGTGCCTGGAGTCCGCGGGAGGTCCCCTACAATGAGCAGTTCTTC. Translated, it gives CAWSPREVPYNEQFF. The rearrangement joins TRBV30 to TRBJ2-1; TRBD2 aligns across 8 bases. Germline trimming cut 2 bases from V and 2 bases from J; bases unmatched to any gene: 5. The CDR3 contains 15 residues. CDR1 is GTSNPN and CDR2 is SVGIG in the germline V gene (reference sequence).

In DNA form, the CDR3 reads TGTGCCAGCAGCGTATGGGGCCGCGGAGAGACCCAGTACTTC. Protein sequence: CASSVWGRGETQYF. The chain carries TRBV9 and TRBJ2-5, with D perhaps TRBD1 (5 bases). The CDR3 runs to 14 residues. Trimming shortened V by 1 base and J by 4 bases, and 11 bases separated the two germline ends. Per germline, CDR1 SGDLS and CDR2 YYNGEE.

As DNA, the CDR3 is TGTGCCAGCTCACCAGCGGGGGTAAGCACAGATACGCAGTATTTT. Residues: CASSPAGVSTDTQYF. The V gene is TRBV18, the J gene TRBJ2-3, with 7 bases identical to TRBD2. Trimming cost V 2 bases and J 0 bases; bases outside gene matches: 2. Germline values: CDR1 KGHSH, CDR2 LQKENI. The CDR3 is made up of 15 amino acids.

This rearrangement joins TRBV11-3 to TRBJ2-7; D is perhaps TRBD2 (5 bases). Germline-derived CDR1 and CDR2 are SGHNT and YENEEA. The CDR3 length is 14 residues. V was trimmed by 6 bases and J by 2 bases, leaving 14 bases between them. The CDR3 region is CASSPGFTTYEQYF. For the CDR3, the DNA is TGTGCCAGCAGTCCGGGATTTACAACCTACGAGCAGTACTTC.

The chain employs TRBV28 and TRBJ1-1; the D is unclear. The CDR3 loop spans 13 amino acids. Germline assignment: CDR1 MDHEN and CDR2 SYDVKM. Trimming took 3 bases from V and 1 from J, leaving 6 bases between them. CDR3 in amino acids: CASSFGENTEAFF. The CDR3 DNA sequence: TGTGCCAGCAGTTTCGGAGAGAACACTGAAGCTTTCTTT.

This rearrangement joins TRBV7-9 to TRBJ1-2; a weak D match, TRBD1 (6 bases). CDR1 SEHNR and CDR2 FQNEAQ come from the germline V gene (reference sequence). The CDR3 sequence is 15 residues long. The V and J ends lost 3 bases and 0 bases respectively, with 11 bases between them. The chain's CDR3 is CASSFDRSANYGYTF. The CDR3 DNA follows: TGTGCCAGCAGCTTCGACAGGAGTGCTAACTATGGCTACACCTTC. Full variable domain (rest looked up from reference TRBV7-9 and TRBJ1-2): DTGVSQNPRHKITKRGQNVTFRCDPISEHNRLYWYRQTLGQGPEFLTYFQNEAQLEKSRLLSDRFSAERPKGSFSTLEIQRTEQGDSAMYLCASSFDRSANYGYTFGSGTRLTVV.

CDR3 nucleotide sequence: TGCGCCAGCGCCTTGGAACAGGGGGGCGGCGCAGATACGCAGTATTTT. Amino acids: CASALEQGGGADTQYF. The V call is TRBV5-1, the J call TRBJ2-3, with 8 bases fitting TRBD1. V trimming: 7 bases; J trimming: 4 bases; junction bases outside the gene matches: 14. In germline, CDR1 is SGHRS, CDR2 YFSETQ. The CDR3 runs to 16 residues.

The chain recombines TRBV9 with TRBJ1-1; TRBD1 matches 8 bases. In germline, CDR1 is SGDLS, CDR2 YYNGEE. The CDR3 length is 12 residues. Trimming removed 7 bases from V and 11 bases from J; junction bases left unmatched: 10. The CDR3 DNA sequence: TGTGCCAGCCTCGTCCAGGGGGCCGGGGCTTTCTTT. Its translation is CASLVQGAGAFF.

V and J are TRBV29-1 and TRBJ1-1, with a weak D call TRBD1 (5 bases). The V end was cut by 8 bases, the J end by 4 bases, with 11 bases between. The CDR3 covers 11 residues. CDR1 is SQVTM, CDR2 ANQGSEA, per germline. Written as DNA, the CDR3 is TGCAGCTCGAGGGGAGGCACTGAAGCTTTCTTT. Translation: CSSRGGTEAFF.

The rearrangement links TRBV27 to TRBJ1-5, with D unclear. V was clipped by 5 bases and J by 7 bases, with 18 bases between them. CDR1 MNHEY and CDR2 SMNVEV come from the germline V gene (reference sequence). The CDR3 is made up of 15 amino acids. The CDR3 nucleotides read TGTGCCAGCAGTACGACCTGGGAGGGCACACAGCCCCAGCATTTT. Encoded protein: CASSTTWEGTQPQHF.

The chain links TRBV5-6 to TRBJ2-1, with D possibly matching TRBD2 (5 bases). Trimming took off 5 bases at V and 13 bases at J, with 13 bases between the two ends. Germline V gives CDR1 SGHDT, CDR2 YYEEEE. This CDR3 has 11 amino acids. The CDR3: CASRRDFTQFF. The CDR3 DNA follows: TGTGCCAGCAGACGGGATTTTACACAGTTCTTC.

The chain uses TRBV11-3 and TRBJ2-2, with 12 positions matching TRBD2. The germline V gene has CDR1 SGHNT and CDR2 YENEEA. This CDR3 is built from 15 residues. Trimming took 4 bases from V and 6 from J; bases not matched to a gene: 3. CDR3 region: CASSSSGRAPGELFF. The CDR3 region has the DNA TGTGCCAGCAGCTCTAGCGGGAGGGCCCCCGGGGAGCTGTTTTTT.

The chain carries TRBV19 and TRBJ1-2, with D possibly being TRBD1 (5 bases). The CDR3 totals 11 residues. Germline V gene sequence: CDR1 LNHDA, CDR2 SQIVND (reference sequence). V was pared by 4 bases and J by 6 bases, with 6 bases between. The CDR3, as DNA: TGTGCCAGTAGTACCAGGGATGGCTACACCTTC. This codes for CASSTRDGYTF.

The CDR3 here is CAWSALDRFHYGYTF. The CDR3 DNA follows: TGTGCCTGGAGTGCACTGGACAGATTTCACTATGGCTACACCTTC. The rearrangement links TRBV30 to TRBJ1-2; tentative D call: TRBD1 (6 bases). The CDR3 length is 15 residues. V was trimmed by 1 base and J by 3 bases, leaving 15 bases between them. Per the germline V gene, CDR1 is GTSNPN and CDR2 is SVGIG (reference sequence).

V gene TRBV5-8 combines with J gene TRBJ2-5; tentatively, D is TRBD1 (5 bases). Germline-derived CDR1 and CDR2 are SGHTS and YDEGEE. Trimming took 4 bases from V and 2 from J, leaving 12 bases between them. The CDR3 consists of 14 residues. The CDR3 loop is CASSRGGTQETQYF. The DNA of the CDR3 is TGTGCCAGCAGCAGGGGCGGCACACAAGAGACCCAGTACTTC.

V is TRBV7-9 and J is TRBJ1-3; tentative D call: TRBD1 (5 bases). The V end was cut by 4 bases, the J end by 4 bases, with 11 bases between. The CDR3 length is 14 residues. CDR1 and CDR2 (germline): SEHNR, FQNEAQ (reference sequence). CDR3: CASSSQGGGNTIYF. Here the CDR3 DNA reads TGTGCCAGCAGCTCCCAGGGCGGAGGAAACACCATATATTTT. Full variable domain (missing parts from reference TRBV7-9 and TRBJ1-3): DTGVSQNPRHKITKRGQNVTFRCDPISEHNRLYWYRQTLGQGPEFLTYFQNEAQLEKSRLLSDRFSAERPKGSFSTLEIQRTEQGDSAMYLCASSSQGGGNTIYFGEGSWLTVV.

This CDR3 is CASSPGSEQYF. The CDR3 bases are TGTGCCAGCTCACCAGGGAGCGAGCAGTACTTC. The chain uses TRBV18 and TRBJ2-7; a possible D gene is TRBD2 (5 bases). CDR3 size: 11 residues. CDR1 and CDR2 (germline): KGHSH, LQKENI. The V end was cut by 2 bases, the J end by 6 bases, with 5 bases between.

The rearrangement joins TRBV4-2 to TRBJ1-5, with a weak D call TRBD1 (5 bases). Trimming removed 0 bases at V and 9 bases at J, with 21 bases between. Germline V gene lookup returns CDR1 LGHNA and CDR2 YNFKEQ. CDR3 length equals 17 residues. CDR3 nucleotide sequence: TGTGCCAGCAGCCAAGATCCTTCATCCGGGGACGGGGGGCCCCAGCATTTT. It specifies CASSQDPSSGDGGPQHF.

The chain couples TRBV15 to TRBJ2-1, with 9 bases identical to TRBD2. This CDR3 is built from 17 residues. The V and J ends lost 0 bases and 5 bases, in that order; junction bases with no gene match: 8. Germline values: CDR1 LNHNV, CDR2 YYDKDF (reference sequence). The CDR3 DNA is TGTGCCACCAGCAGAGATCTTAGGGGACTAGCCGACAATGAGCAGTTCTTC. It yields the protein CATSRDLRGLADNEQFF.